This T cell receptor beta chain was found in a study of blood T cell repertoires in COVID-19. Some clones are missing from TCRdb's copy, which holds only in-frame ones; the method was immunoSEQ multiplex PCR. The table has 150,000 to 200,000 clones, about 90% seen once. This CDR3 contains 14 residues. With 7 bases removed from V and 5 bases from J, the gap between germline ends came to 18 bases. Per germline, CDR1 SQVTM and CDR2 ANQGSEA. The sequence was collected from a woman aged 65 to 85 with acute or convalescent COVID-19. Sample: peripheral blood. The J gene is TRBJ2-1, the V gene TRBV29-1, with D tentatively TRBD1 (5 bases). CDR3 sequence: CSGAIGQINNEQFF. CDR3 sequence (DNA): TGCAGCGGCGCTATTGGACAAATAAACAATGAGCAGTTCTTC.